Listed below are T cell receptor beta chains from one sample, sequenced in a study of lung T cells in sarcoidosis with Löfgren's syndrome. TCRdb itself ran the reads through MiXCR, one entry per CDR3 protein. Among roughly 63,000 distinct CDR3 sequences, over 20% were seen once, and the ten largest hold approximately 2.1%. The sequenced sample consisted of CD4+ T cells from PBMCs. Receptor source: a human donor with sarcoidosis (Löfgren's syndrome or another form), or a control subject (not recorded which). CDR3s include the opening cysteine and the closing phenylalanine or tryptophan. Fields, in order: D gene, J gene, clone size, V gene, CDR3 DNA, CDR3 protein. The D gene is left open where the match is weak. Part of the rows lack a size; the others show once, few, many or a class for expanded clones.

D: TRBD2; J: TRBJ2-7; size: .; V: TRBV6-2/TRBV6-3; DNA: TGTGCCAGCAGGAAGACTAGCGCACCATCCTACGAGCAGTACTTC; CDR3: CASRKTSAPSYEQYF
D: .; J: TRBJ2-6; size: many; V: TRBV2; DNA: TGTGCCCGAGACCAGAGTGGGGCCTCTGGGGCCAACGTCCTGACTTTC; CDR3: CARDQSGASGANVLTF
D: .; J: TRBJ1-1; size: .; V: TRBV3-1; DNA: TGTGCCAGCAGCCAAGGCTTCTCTCTCCAGGGGAGCGAAGCTTTCTTT; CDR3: CASSQGFSLQGSEAFF
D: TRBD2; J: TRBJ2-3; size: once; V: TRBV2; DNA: TGTGCCATTGCCGGGACTAGCAGGAGGATGGCAGATACGCAGTATTTT; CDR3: CAIAGTSRRMADTQYF
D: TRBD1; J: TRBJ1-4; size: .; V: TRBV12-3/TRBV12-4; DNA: TGTGCCAGCAGACCCCTCGGGACAGGGAGTGAAAAACTGTTTTTT; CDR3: CASRPLGTGSEKLFF
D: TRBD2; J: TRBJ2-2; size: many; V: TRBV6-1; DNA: TGTGCCAGCAGTAGGGGAATAGCGGGAAGGGGCACCGGGGAGCTGTTTTTT; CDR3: CASSRGIAGRGTGELFF
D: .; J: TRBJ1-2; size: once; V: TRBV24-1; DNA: TGTGCCACCAGTGATGCGGACAGACTCTATGGCTCCACCTTC; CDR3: CATSDADRLYGSTF
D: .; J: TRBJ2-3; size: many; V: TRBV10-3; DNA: TGTGCCATCAGTGAGCAAATAGGGAAAAGCACAGATACGCAGTATTTT; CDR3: CAISEQIGKSTDTQYF
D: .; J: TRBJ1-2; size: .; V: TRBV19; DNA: TGTGCCAGTAGTCTCGACCACAGTACTAACTATGGCTACACCTTC; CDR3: CASSLDHSTNYGYTF
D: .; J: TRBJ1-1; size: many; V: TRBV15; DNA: TGTGCCACCAGCAGAATTGGCGGCAGGGAAGCTTTCTTT; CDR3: CATSRIGGREAFF
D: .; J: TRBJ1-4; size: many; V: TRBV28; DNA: TGTGCCAGCACCGAGGCCGGGAGAGGAGTCACTAATGAAAAACTGTTTTTT; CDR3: CASTEAGRGVTNEKLFF
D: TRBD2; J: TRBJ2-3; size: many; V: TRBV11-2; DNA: TGTGCCTGTAGCGTGAGCGGGGGGCACACAGATACGCAGTATTTT; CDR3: CACSVSGGHTDTQYF
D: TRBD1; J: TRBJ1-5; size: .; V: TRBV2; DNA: TGTGCCAGCAGTACAGGACAGGGGGTTAGCAATCAGCCCCAGCATTTT; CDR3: CASSTGQGVSNQPQHF
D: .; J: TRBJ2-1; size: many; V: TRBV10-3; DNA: TGTGCCATCAGTGACAGGGGGGACAATGAGCAGTTCTTC; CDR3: CAISDRGDNEQFF
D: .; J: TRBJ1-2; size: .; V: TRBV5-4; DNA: TGTGCCAGCAGCCGGGGAGGGGGGAACTATGGCTACACCTTC; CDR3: CASSRGGGNYGYTF